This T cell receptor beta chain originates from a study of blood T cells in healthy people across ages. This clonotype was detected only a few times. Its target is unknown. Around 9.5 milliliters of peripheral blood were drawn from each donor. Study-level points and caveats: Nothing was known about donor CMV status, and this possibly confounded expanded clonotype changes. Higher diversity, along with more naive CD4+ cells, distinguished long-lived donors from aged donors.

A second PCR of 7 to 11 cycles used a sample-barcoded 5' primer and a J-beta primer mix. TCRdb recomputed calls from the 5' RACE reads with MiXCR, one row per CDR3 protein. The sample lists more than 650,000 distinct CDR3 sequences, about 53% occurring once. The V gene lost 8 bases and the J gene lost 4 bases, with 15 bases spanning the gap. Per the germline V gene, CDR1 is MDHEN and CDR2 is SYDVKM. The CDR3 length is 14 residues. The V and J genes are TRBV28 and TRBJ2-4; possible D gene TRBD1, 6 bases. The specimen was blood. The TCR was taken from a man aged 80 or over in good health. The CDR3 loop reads CASEKGVGKNIQYF. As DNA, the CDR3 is TGTGCCAGCGAAAAGGGGGTTGGGAAAAACATTCAGTACTTC.